This TCR beta chain comes out of a study of cytomegalovirus exposure and HLA in healthy donors. Study-level background: As released early, the data held around 80 million unique TCRs from HLA-typed donors.

Study-wide results and limits: Previously analyzed data showed that most TCR beta V segments were productive at a frequency of about 90% or about 30%. In a later analysis, productive TCRs from donors in an Asian-associated ancestry cluster reportedly carried fewer N-insertions than the cohort mean.

Comments on this clone: The antigen remains unidentified.

PCR amplification relied on 60 Vbeta primers (plus 13 Jbeta primers). Source study methods: Counted up in a later analysis, unique TCR beta chains came to about 80 million, with roughly 11 million shared. Profiled with immunoSEQ multiplex PCR; TCRdb holds only in-frame clones, not every one. The DNA was the basis for D and trimming; V, J and clone size are from that table. Seen here are over 60,000 clones, about 75% observed once, and the top ten hold 9.5% to 15%. This receptor was obtained from a man between 65 and 85 years old in good health and CMV-seronegative. Sequences were obtained from PBMCs.

CDR3 coding DNA: TGCAGCGTTGAAGACCCAGAAAACTATGGCTACACCTTC. Translated, it gives CSVEDPENYGYTF. The chain has TRBV29-1 and TRBJ1-2; D gene unclear. The CDR3 extends over 13 amino acids. V shed 0 bases and J shed 2 bases, with 7 bases lying between them. Germline loops: CDR1 SQVTM, CDR2 ANQGSEA.